The TCR beta chain under discussion was sequenced for a study of cytomegalovirus exposure and HLA in healthy donors. Study-wide findings and caveats: Several of the most significant clusters appeared linked to common viral pathogens, based on a later analysis. Most TCRs appeared rarely, but some public TCRs recurred in many donors.

Vbeta (60) and Jbeta (13) primers were used in the PCR. Measured with immunoSEQ multiplex PCR; TCRdb has only the in-frame clones, and not every one. The sample comprises more than 75,000 clones, approximately 81% of which are singletons, and 6.2% rests with the top ten. The CDR3 length is 14 residues. CDR1 is KGHSH, CDR2 LQKENI, per germline. The V gene end was trimmed by 0 bases and the J gene end by 7 bases; junction bases not matched to a gene: 3. Note on this clone: Its antigen is not identified.

The sequencing sample was made of PBMCs. The chain is built from TRBV18 and TRBJ1-2; 9 bases align to TRBD1. The sequence derives from a woman between 45 and 60 years old in good health and CMV-seropositive. CDR3 in DNA: TGTGCCAGCTCACCACCCACAGGGGGCCTTGGCTACACCTTC. It is translated as CASSPPTGGLGYTF.